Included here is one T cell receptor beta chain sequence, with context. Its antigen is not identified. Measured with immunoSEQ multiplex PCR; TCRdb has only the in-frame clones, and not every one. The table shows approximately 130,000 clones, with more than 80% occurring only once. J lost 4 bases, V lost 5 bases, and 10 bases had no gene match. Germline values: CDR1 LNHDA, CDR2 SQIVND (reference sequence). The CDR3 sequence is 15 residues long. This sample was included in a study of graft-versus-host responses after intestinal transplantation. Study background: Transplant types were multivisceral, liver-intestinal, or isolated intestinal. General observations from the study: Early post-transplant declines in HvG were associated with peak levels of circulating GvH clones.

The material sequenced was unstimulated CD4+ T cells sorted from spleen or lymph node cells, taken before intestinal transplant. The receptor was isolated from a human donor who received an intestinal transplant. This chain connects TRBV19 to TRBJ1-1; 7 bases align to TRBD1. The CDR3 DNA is TGTGCCAGTAGTTCACAGGGGACGAGCTCCACTGAAGCTTTCTTT. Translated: CASSSQGTSSTEAFF.